This TCR beta chain was observed in a study of CD8 T cells in Susac syndrome. Random hexamers were used to reverse transcribe an amount of roughly 0.45 to 1 ug RNA. Amplification of TCR beta CDR3 by immunoSEQ multiplex PCR spanned 54 Vbeta and 13 Jbeta. MiXCR, applied by TCRdb to the immunoSEQ multiplex PCR reads, yields one record per CDR3 protein. The sample consists of 190,000 or so distinct CDR3 sequences, around 96% of them appearing once. Negative isolation yielded the CD8+ and CD4+ T cells, while FACS enriched the TEMRA cells. V shed 4 bases and J shed 11 bases, with 10 bases lying between them. This CDR3 is built from 11 residues. Germline V lookup: CDR1 KGHDR, CDR2 SFDVKD.

This chain connects TRBV24-1 to TRBJ1-1; D ambiguous. The sequenced sample was CD4+ T cells from PBMCs. This TCR derives from a human donor with multiple sclerosis. CDR3 bases: TGTGCCACCAGTGACGGGCTCAGGGCTTTCTTT. This translates into CATSDGLRAFF.